This TCR beta chain comes out of a study of memory CD4+ T cells and cytomegalovirus serostatus. Study at large: Of the healthy Belgian adults, 9 or 10 were CMV seropositive and more than 20 seronegative. Study-wide results and caveats: Median bootstrapped AUC for CMV status was about 0.96 originally, about 0.9 US-trained.

Assay: immunoSEQ multiplex PCR; the TCRdb copy retains only in-frame clones and omits some. The sample yields around 44,000 clones, just under 80% seen once. Trimming left V 0 bases short and J 6 bases short, with 6 bases between. The CDR3 sequence is 13 residues long. Germline loops: CDR1 LGHNT, CDR2 FRNRAP. Single viable CD3+CD4+CD8-CD45RO+ cells were sorted as the memory CD4+ T cells. Comments on this clone: What it binds is not known.

The clonotype originates from an adult in good health and CMV-seronegative. Sequencing was carried out using memory CD4+ T cells from blood. This chain uses TRBV12-5 with TRBJ1-5; TRBD1 might be the D (6 bases). This chain's CDR3 is CASGLVQGQPQHF. In DNA form, the CDR3 reads TGTGCTAGTGGTTTGGTACAGGGTCAGCCCCAGCATTTT.